This T cell receptor beta chain is drawn from a study of monozygotic twins with inflammatory bowel disease. Broader study findings: Fewer clonotypes were shared with others by IBD patients than by healthy twins, especially with disease activity. Discordant twins had repertoire similarity that did not differ from that of concordant twins, possibly from limited power. Neither one strong signal nor one clonotype associated with IBD was supported.

About this clonotype itself: Its antigen is still unknown.

TCRdb derives one entry per CDR3 protein from the 5' RACE reads, leaving out DNA. The sample spans about 300,000 distinct CDR3 sequences; the ten largest clones claim roughly 5.2%. The CDR3 is made up of 13 amino acids. Germline CDR1 is SEHNR and CDR2 is FQNEAQ (reference sequence). The template was total RNA from whole blood, with no T cell sorting. V and J are TRBV7-9 and TRBJ1-3; TCRdb reports TRBD1, a call that lacks DNA to check it against. What was sequenced was blood. The clonotype originates from a human donor with ulcerative colitis or Crohn's disease, or a healthy co-twin of an affected twin (not recorded which). This CDR3 is CASSSDRVNTIYF.